This TCR beta chain is drawn from a study of shared clonotypes between healthy human individuals (dated by TCRdb to the early 2020s). About the full investigation: The cohort comprised a couple of women and three men aged 18 to 49 years. For each donor, CD4 naive and CD4 memory were each run on three plates, CD8 naive on two plates, and CD8 memory on one plate. To increase sequencing depth and limit assay-specific biases, different laboratories used diverse techniques to prepare libraries and sequence TCR repertoires. To estimate repertoire size and how much clonotype sharing occurs between individuals, the study deeply sequenced the blood TCR repertoires of several healthy adults. Each donor's leukapheresis produced roughly between about 0.8 and 8.9 billion PBMCs.

General findings and caveats noted by the study authors: Sampling was restricted to blood, and TCR repertoires in tissues likely differ from the TCR repertoires found in blood. Compared with non-shared clonotypes, the clonotypes found in all four sorted-subset donors had higher generation probabilities. Pairwise subsampling indicated that sequencing depth was expected to affect the degree of clonotype sharing among donors. Larger estimated clonotype richness was generally found for naive subsets than for memory subsets. When several donors were compared, the shared fraction of clonotypes was roughly 4.8% for naive CD4, around 3.6% for naive CD8, roughly 2.3% for memory CD4, and 0.35% to 0.4% for memory CD8. Because the study included only a small number of donors, the genetic and exposure-history diversity represented was limited. Even with the large sequencing depth, rarefaction of the sorted-subset datasets indicated that sequencing was incomplete.

Donors were healthy HIV-negative adults with no recently reported acute infections or vaccinations. Every donor was a Caucasian adult living in Nashville, Tennessee, USA. CD4+ T cells were enriched by magnetic negative selection, after which naive cells were positively selected on CD45RA and the negative fraction was taken as the memory subset. Blood was obtained by leukapheresis, after which PBMCs were separated by Ficoll-Histopaque density gradient centrifugation and cryopreserved in liquid nitrogen vapor phase. Analytical flow cytometry was used to check the purity and quantity of every magnetically sorted T cell population. Genomic DNA was isolated from every sorted fraction and measured by UV absorbance on a Nanodrop 2000c. Using the deep immunoSEQ assay, multiplex PCR amplified TCR CDR3 regions from genomic DNA. Extracted genomic DNA from each cell subset was distributed evenly across all wells of several immunoSEQ 96-well plates, and each plate was treated as a replicate. For sorted subsets, about 200 ng genomic DNA, equal to tens of thousands of T cell genomes, was loaded into each replicate PCR. Purified libraries were quantified with a Qubit 3.0 fluorometer, sized on a Bioanalyzer 2100, and re-quantified with the KAPA Library Quantification kit. A separate single-read 150-cycle Illumina NextSeq 550 flow cell was used to sequence each immunoSEQ 96-well plate. Per the source publication's procedure: Because the immunoSEQ output held only junctional sequences and lacked quality scores, the filtering could not match the filtering applied to full-length reads. Sequences were annotated with PyIR, a Python wrapper for IgBLAST v1.9, using IMGT germline references to assign V/J genes and CDR3. Any read was removed if the V/J assignment was weak (E-value above 1e-6), the CDR3 was missing, or the read contained stop codons, out-of-frame junctions, or ambiguous translated residues. V3J clonotypes were defined by identical inferred V gene, J gene, and CDR3 amino acid sequence. Percentage overlap between repertoires was calculated by dividing the number of shared unique clonotypes by the size of the smaller repertoire. RTK rarefaction, the Chao1 estimator, and Recon v2.1 estimates of unobserved clonotypes were used to assess repertoire richness. OLGA was used to compute generation probabilities for all TCRbeta clonotypes that the gDNA method yielded from a few donors. TCRdb obtained this table from immuneACCESS and retained in-frame rearrangements with V and J assigned. These tables miss some clones; where compared with another copy, unresolved V genes account for less than half of the shortfall, and the remainder is unexplained. That table gives V, J and clone size, and the DNA gave D and trimming. The sample data list some 580,000 clones, and around 97% of these were observed just once. In total, the top ten clones hold 0.045% to 0.07% of the sample.

Trimming leaves V shorter by 10 bases and J shorter by 4 bases, with the junction holding 14 bases beyond the gene matches. Via the germline V gene (reference sequence), CDR1 is MNHEY and CDR2 SMNVEV. From the cysteine up to the phenylalanine, the CDR3 has a length of 15 residues. Only CDR3 DNA remains: 45 bases, in frame from the first base. As for this clone: There is no known antigen for this receptor. The input lacks base qualities; no much larger clone sits a single base away.

This TCR came from a woman aged 30 to 39 in good health. Sequencing was done on a sample of naive CD4+ T cells sorted from blood. The meaning of the sample's cell subset or site label: CD45RA+ positively selected. The rearrangement joined TRBV27 to TRBJ2-7, with 9 bases in between that match TRBD1. The DNA sequence is TGTGCCACCTCTACCGGGACAGGGAAGTGGTACGAGCAGTACTTC. The resulting protein is CATSTGTGKWYEQYF.